One sample yielded the 16 T cell receptor beta chains listed below, sequenced in a study of identical twins. TCRdb re-called the 5' RACE reads with MiXCR, one entry per CDR3 protein. The sample contains roughly 1,500,000 distinct CDR3 sequences, 25% to 35% of which appear only once. Sequencing was done on a sample of cord blood. The receptors were gathered from a newborn girl in good health.

The V and J genes are TRBV29-1 and TRBJ2-3; 8 nucleotides align to TRBD2. V dropped 8 bases and J dropped 8; count of bases not matched to a gene: 9. CDR1 is SQVTM, CDR2 ANQGSEA, per germline. The CDR3 sequence is 12 residues long. The CDR3 coding sequence is TGCAGCTCCACTCCCGGGAGGGGTACGCAGTATTTT. Its protein product is CSSTPGRGTQYF.

This clonotype was observed a few times. The chain carries TRBV5-1 and TRBJ2-3; D may be TRBD1 (7 bases). The CDR3 extends over 18 amino acids. CDR1 is SGHRS and CDR2 is YFSETQ in the germline V gene. V was shortened by 0 bases and J by 0 bases, with 17 bases between the two germline ends. The CDR3 sequence is CASSLEGAGYTSTDTQYF. DNA of the CDR3: TGCGCCAGCAGCTTGGAGGGGGCGGGATACACTAGCACAGATACGCAGTATTTT.

This clonotype has a single count. The rearrangement joins TRBV3-1 to TRBJ2-5; D perhaps matches TRBD1 (5 bases). The V gene lost 5 bases and the J gene lost 5 bases, with 15 bases spanning the gap. This CDR3 comprises 14 residues. CDR1 LGHDT and CDR2 YNNKEL come from the germline V gene (reference sequence). The CDR3 loop reads CASSATPGYETQYF. The CDR3, as DNA: TGTGCCAGCAGCGCCACCCCAGGGTACGAGACCCAGTACTTC.

This clonotype was seen just once. This chain connects TRBV6-2 or TRBV6-3 to TRBJ2-3, with TRBD2 identical over 8 bases. CDR3 length: 14 amino acids. Germline CDR1 MNHEY, CDR2 SVGEGT. V lost 6 bases to trimming and J lost 3 bases; unmatched junction nucleotides: 5. CDR3 DNA sequence: TGTGCCAGCAGAGGAGCGGGAGAAACAGATACGCAGTATTTT. This encodes CASRGAGETDTQYF.

The V gene is TRBV5-5, the J gene TRBJ2-3; a weak D match, TRBD2 (6 bases). Deletions cut 5 bases from V and 6 bases from J, with 19 bases between. This CDR3 spans 15 amino acids. Germline V lookup: CDR1 SGHKS, CDR2 YYEKEE (reference sequence). The CDR3 DNA is TGTGCCAGCAGGGGGGGATCGTTGGCTTTCGATACGCAGTATTTT. This sequence encodes CASRGGSLAFDTQYF.

The chain couples TRBV5-1 to TRBJ2-1; TRBD2 matches at 10 bases. The end of the DNA fits TRBJ2-7 better, so the J call may be wrong. Per germline, CDR1 SGHRS and CDR2 YFSETQ. The CDR3 spans 17 residues. The CDR3 here is CASSPGVSGGFYNEQYF. The CDR3 DNA follows: TGCGCCAGCAGCCCTGGCGTTAGCGGGGGGTTCTACAATGAGCAGTACTTC.

This clonotype has just a few counts. The V call is TRBV12-3 or TRBV12-4, the J call TRBJ2-4; no clear D. The CDR3 has 16 amino acids. V lost 1 base, J lost 0 bases, and 10 bases lay in between. The CDR3 nucleotides are TGTGCCAGCAGTTTAGGGTATACGCTAGCCAAAAACATTCAGTACTTC. Its protein is CASSLGYTLAKNIQYF.

A word on this clonotype: A much larger clone is a single base away; this may be a read error. The gene calls are TRBV29-1 and TRBJ2-4; D is uncertain. The DNA matches TRBJ2-7 better at its end, which makes the J call doubtful. The CDR3 is made up of 14 amino acids. Germline CDR1 is SQVTM and CDR2 is ANQGSEA. CDR3 sequence reads: CSVEDGDIMGEQYF. The CDR3 DNA is TGCAGCGTTGAGGACGGCGACATCATGGGCGAGCAGTACTTC.

This chain links TRBV2 with TRBJ2-1; 7 positions agree with TRBD1. This CDR3 is built from 15 residues. Germline CDR1 SNHLY, CDR2 FYNNEI. Trimming removed 4 bases from V and 2 bases from J; junction bases left unmatched: 5. The DNA of the CDR3 is TGTGCCAGCAGTGTGAGGCAGGGGGCCTACAATGAGCAGTTCTTC. As protein: CASSVRQGAYNEQFF.

The chain couples TRBV12-3 or TRBV12-4 to TRBJ2-7; tentatively, D is TRBD1 (6 bases). Trimming stripped 4 bases from V and 7 bases from J, with 20 bases between. This CDR3 contains 15 residues. Written as DNA, the CDR3 is TGTGCCAGCAGTTCAAACAGGGAATCCTACAATGAGCAGTACTTC. It translates to CASSSNRESYNEQYF.

The rearrangement links TRBV5-5 to TRBJ1-2; 7 bases align to TRBD1. This CDR3 region has 15 residues. V lost 2 bases and J lost 2; bases outside the gene matches: 6. Germline CDR1 SGHKS, CDR2 YYEKEE (reference sequence). The CDR3 bases are TGTGCCAGCAGCTTTTACAGGGGAGGGAACTATGGCTACACCTTC. Residues: CASSFYRGGNYGYTF.

The chain couples TRBV2 to TRBJ1-5; D might be TRBD1 (5 bases). The CDR3 loop spans 15 amino acids. CDR1 is SNHLY, CDR2 FYNNEI, per germline. The germline V and J ends were trimmed by 1 base and 6 bases, with 13 bases remaining between them. CDR3 sequence reads: CASSEVGRGGQPQHF. The CDR3 coding sequence is TGTGCCAGCAGTGAAGTAGGGCGTGGGGGTCAGCCCCAGCATTTT.

This chain connects TRBV20-1 to TRBJ2-1, with TRBD1 matching over 11 bases. The trim removed 4 bases at V and 9 bases at J, leaving 8 bases unmatched. Per germline, CDR1 DFQATT and CDR2 SNEGSKA (reference sequence). The CDR3 loop spans 14 amino acids. Here the CDR3 DNA reads TGCAGTGCTATGCAAGGACAGGGGGCTCCTGAGCAGTTCTTC. This encodes CSAMQGQGAPEQFF.

This clonotype was seen more than once but under ten times. The J gene is TRBJ1-4, the V gene TRBV11-2; D is undetermined. From germline, CDR1 is SGHAT and CDR2 FQNNGV. There are 13 residues in the CDR3. V dropped 1 base and J dropped 7 bases, with 7 bases sitting between them. CDR3 protein: CASSLVPGEKLFF. In nucleotides, the CDR3 is TGTGCCAGCAGCTTAGTCCCCGGTGAAAAACTGTTTTTT.

The V call is TRBV4-2, the J call TRBJ1-4, with TRBD1 as a possible D gene (5 bases). The CDR3 spans 17 residues. Trimming took off 0 bases at V and 0 bases at J, with 11 bases between the two ends. The germline V gene encodes CDR1 LGHNA and CDR2 YNFKEQ. This CDR3 is CASSQDKGLATNEKLFF. CDR3 sequence (DNA): TGTGCCAGCAGCCAAGATAAGGGACTTGCAACTAATGAAAAACTGTTTTTT.

The J gene is TRBJ1-6, the V gene TRBV14; 8 bases agree with TRBD1. This CDR3 spans 15 amino acids. Germline-derived CDR1 and CDR2 are SGHDN and FVKESK. V was pared by 4 bases and J by 9 bases, with 8 bases of the junction left unmatched. The CDR3 protein is CASSPSTGASSPLHF. The CDR3 coding sequence is TGTGCCAGCAGCCCATCGACAGGGGCTAGTTCACCCCTCCACTTT. The full variable domain, in which reference TRBV14 and TRBJ1-6 provide the parts outside the CDR3, is EAGVTQFPSHSVIEKGQTVTLRCDPISGHDNLYWYRRVMGKEIKFLLHFVKESKQDESGMPNNRFLAERTGGTYSTLKVQPAELEDSGVYFCASSPSTGASSPLHFGNGTRLTVT.